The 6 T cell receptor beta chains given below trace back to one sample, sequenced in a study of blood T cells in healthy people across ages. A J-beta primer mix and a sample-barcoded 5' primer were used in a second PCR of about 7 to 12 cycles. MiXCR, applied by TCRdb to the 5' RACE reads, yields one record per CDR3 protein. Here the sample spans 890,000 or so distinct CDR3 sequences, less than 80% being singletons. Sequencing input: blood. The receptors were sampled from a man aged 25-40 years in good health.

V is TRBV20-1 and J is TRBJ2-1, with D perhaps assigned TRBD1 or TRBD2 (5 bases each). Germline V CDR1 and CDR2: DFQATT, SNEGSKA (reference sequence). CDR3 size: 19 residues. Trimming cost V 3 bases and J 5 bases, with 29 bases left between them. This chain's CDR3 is CSASGAQGAHPWGDNEQFF. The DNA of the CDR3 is TGCAGTGCTAGTGGGGCGCAAGGCGCGCACCCATGGGGAGACAATGAGCAGTTCTTC.

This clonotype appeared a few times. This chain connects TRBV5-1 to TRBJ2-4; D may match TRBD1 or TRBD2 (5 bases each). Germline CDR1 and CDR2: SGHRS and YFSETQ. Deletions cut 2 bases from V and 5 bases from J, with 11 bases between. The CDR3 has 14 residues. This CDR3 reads CASSLESGQNIQYF. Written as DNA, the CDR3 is TGCGCCAGCAGCTTAGAATCGGGACAAAACATTCAGTACTTC.

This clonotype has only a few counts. The CDR3 bases are TGCGCCAGCAGCCAAGATTGGGGGCTAGCCTATGAGCAGTTCTTC. Translating it yields CASSQDWGLAYEQFF. This sequence joins TRBV4-1 and TRBJ2-1, with a weak D call TRBD1 (6 bases). This CDR3 comprises 15 residues. The germline CDR1 and CDR2 sequences are MGHRA and YSYEKL. Deletions cut 0 bases from V and 8 bases from J, with 14 bases between.

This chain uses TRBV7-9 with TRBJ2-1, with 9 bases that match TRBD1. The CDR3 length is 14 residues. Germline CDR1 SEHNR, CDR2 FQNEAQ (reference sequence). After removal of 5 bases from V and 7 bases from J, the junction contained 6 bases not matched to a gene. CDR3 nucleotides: TGTGCCAGCAGCCCTCCGGGACAGGGAAATGAGCAGTTCTTC. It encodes CASSPPGQGNEQFF.

In DNA, the CDR3 is TGCAGTGCTACGAGACTCTCCTACGAGCAGTACTTC. It translates to CSATRLSYEQYF. J is TRBJ2-7 and V is TRBV20-1; D not resolved. The CDR3 length is 12 residues. CDR1 and CDR2 from the germline V gene are DFQATT and SNEGSKA (reference sequence). V was clipped by 4 bases and J by 0 bases, with 7 bases between them.

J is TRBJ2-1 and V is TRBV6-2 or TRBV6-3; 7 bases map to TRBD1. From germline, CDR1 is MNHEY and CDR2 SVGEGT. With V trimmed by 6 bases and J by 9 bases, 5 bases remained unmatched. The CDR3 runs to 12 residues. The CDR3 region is CASSPGGSEQFF. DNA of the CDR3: TGTGCCAGCAGCCCAGGGGGAAGTGAGCAGTTCTTC.